This entry lists 17 T cell receptor beta chains sequenced from one sample in a study of shared clonotypes between healthy human individuals. Clones were read by immunoSEQ multiplex PCR, and TCRdb kept only the in-frame ones, dropping some. The repertoire holds 2,500,000 or so clones, with roughly 90% as singletons. Sequencing input: naive CD4+ T cells from PBMCs. Subset given: CD45RA+ positively selected. These receptors originate from a man between 18 and 35 years old in good health. Some clones in this sample may be carry-over from other donors' samples.

The chain carries TRBV28 and TRBJ2-7; 7 bases agree with TRBD2. The CDR3 consists of 14 residues. Germline V gene sequence: CDR1 MDHEN, CDR2 SYDVKM. V lost 6 bases, J lost 5 bases, and 10 bases stayed unmatched. CDR3 protein: CASSPAGRVDEQYF. The CDR3 nucleotides read TGTGCCAGCAGCCCAGCGGGGAGGGTCGACGAGCAGTACTTC.

This chain joins TRBV19 and TRBJ1-2; unclear D gene. Germline V gene sequence: CDR1 LNHDA, CDR2 SQIVND (reference sequence). Trimming shortened V by 5 bases and J by 4 bases, and 11 bases separated the two germline ends. The CDR3 has 13 residues. Here the CDR3 DNA reads TGTGCCAGTAGTTCCCCGGACCCCTATGGCTACACCTTC. Translating gives CASSSPDPYGYTF.

The chain recombines TRBV7-6 with TRBJ2-1, with 11 bases identical to TRBD2. The V gene end was trimmed by 4 bases and the J gene end by 4 bases; junction bases not matched to a gene: 6. From germline, CDR1 is SGHVS and CDR2 FNYEAQ. The CDR3 loop spans 16 amino acids. CDR3 nucleotides: TGTGCCAGCAGCTATGGGACTAGCGGAAAATACAATGAGCAGTTCTTC. This encodes CASSYGTSGKYNEQFF.

The chain employs TRBV5-1 and TRBJ1-1, with 7 bases that match TRBD1. CDR3 length: 14 amino acids. V lost 6 bases and J lost 1; bases outside the gene matches: 6. Germline lookup yields CDR1 SGHRS and CDR2 YFSETQ. This CDR3 is CASTPGQKNTEAFF. CDR3 DNA sequence: TGCGCCAGCACCCCGGGACAGAAGAACACTGAAGCTTTCTTT.

In regard to this clone: Additional DNA sequences in this sample encode the identical CDR3. The genes are TRBV5-1 and TRBJ2-7; possible D gene TRBD2, 6 bases. CDR3 length equals 14 residues. The ends were cut back, 3 bases at V and 2 bases at J, with 12 bases in the middle. Looked up from germline, CDR1 is SGHRS and CDR2 is YFSETQ. CDR3 DNA: TGCGCCAGCAGCTCCCTTAGCGGCACCTACGAGCAGTACTTC. Translated: CASSSLSGTYEQYF. Full variable domain (missing parts from reference TRBV5-1 and TRBJ2-7): KAGVTQTPRYLIKTRGQQVTLSCSPISGHRSVSWYQQTPGQGLQFLFEYFSETQRNKGNFPGRFSGRQFSNSRSEMNVSTLELGDSALYLCASSSLSGTYEQYFGPGTRLTVT.

Note on this clone: Other DNA sequences in this specimen translate into the identical CDR3. This chain joins TRBV5-1 and TRBJ2-1; no clear D gene. Germline assignment: CDR1 SGHRS and CDR2 YFSETQ. The V gene lost 3 bases and the J gene lost 0 bases, with 10 bases spanning the gap. The length of the CDR3 is 15 residues. The CDR3 region is CASSSGVSSYNEQFF. CDR3 sequence (DNA): TGCGCCAGCAGCTCCGGTGTCAGCTCCTACAATGAGCAGTTCTTC. Using reference TRBV5-1 and TRBJ2-1 for the parts outside the CDR3, the full variable domain is KAGVTQTPRYLIKTRGQQVTLSCSPISGHRSVSWYQQTPGQGLQFLFEYFSETQRNKGNFPGRFSGRQFSNSRSEMNVSTLELGDSALYLCASSSGVSSYNEQFFGPGTRLTVL.

V and J are TRBV5-6 and TRBJ2-7; D is undetermined. This CDR3 is 15 amino acids long. Germline assignment: CDR1 SGHDT and CDR2 YYEEEE. The ends were cut back, 2 bases at V and 0 bases at J, with 12 bases in the middle. The CDR3 DNA follows: TGTGCCAGCAGCTTTCGGTTCTCTAGCTCCTACGAGCAGTACTTC. Its protein is CASSFRFSSSYEQYF.

The rearrangement joins TRBV7-9 to TRBJ2-3; 12 bases are shared with TRBD2. There are 17 residues in the CDR3. CDR1 SEHNR and CDR2 FQNEAQ come from the germline V gene (reference sequence). The J segment lost 6 bases and the V segment lost 5 bases, leaving 12 bases of the junction unmatched. The CDR3 region is CASSPYPRLAGEDTQYF. The CDR3 region has the DNA TGTGCCAGCAGCCCCTATCCCCGACTAGCGGGAGAGGATACGCAGTATTTT.

The rearrangement joins TRBV4-3 to TRBJ2-7, with D possibly being TRBD1 (6 bases). Germline assignment: CDR1 LGHNA and CDR2 YSLEER. CDR3 length: 15 amino acids. Trimming shortened V by 1 base and J by 4 bases, and 14 bases separated the two germline ends. The CDR3 sequence: CASSQAIGQGYEQYF. CDR3 in DNA: TGCGCCAGCAGCCAAGCTATTGGGCAGGGGTACGAGCAGTACTTC.

The rearrangement links TRBV19 to TRBJ2-1; TRBD1 aligns across 9 bases. This CDR3 is built from 16 residues. V trimming: 4 bases; J trimming: 4 bases; junction bases outside the gene matches: 8. Looked up from germline, CDR1 is LNHDA and CDR2 is SQIVND (reference sequence). The CDR3 is CASSTGTGGRYNEQFF. For the CDR3, the DNA is TGTGCCAGTAGTACCGGCACAGGGGGCAGGTACAATGAGCAGTTCTTC.

The genes are TRBV9 and TRBJ2-1, with D possibly matching TRBD2 (6 bases). Germline-derived CDR1 and CDR2 are SGDLS and YYNGEE. V lost 1 base to trimming and J lost 1 base, with 12 bases between them. CDR3 length equals 16 residues. The CDR3 sequence: CASSVSSGVSYNEQFF. The CDR3 DNA reads as TGTGCCAGCAGCGTATCGTCGGGGGTTTCCTACAATGAGCAGTTCTTC.

To note about this clone: Other nucleotide sequences in the sample specify the same CDR3. The genes are TRBV20-1 and TRBJ2-7; tentatively, D is TRBD1 or TRBD2 (5 bases each). V gave up 6 bases and J gave up 7 bases, with 10 bases separating them. Germline V CDR1 and CDR2: DFQATT, SNEGSKA (reference sequence). There are 10 residues in the CDR3. The CDR3 DNA reads as TGCAGTGCGGGGGTAGGTGAGCAGTACTTC. It yields the protein CSAGVGEQYF.

The rearrangement links TRBV18 to TRBJ2-7; 10 bases agree with TRBD1. With V trimmed by 3 bases and J by 0 bases, 2 bases remained unmatched. The length of the CDR3 is 15 residues. Germline CDR1 KGHSH, CDR2 LQKENI. The CDR3 DNA is TGTGCCAGCTCACCGGGACAGGGGTACTCCTACGAGCAGTACTTC. Protein: CASSPGQGYSYEQYF.

V is TRBV6-5 and J is TRBJ2-2; D could derive from TRBD1 or TRBD2 (5 bases each). In germline, CDR1 is MNHEY, CDR2 SVGAGI. V lost 6 bases to trimming and J lost 7 bases, with 15 bases between them. The CDR3 loop spans 14 amino acids. The CDR3 bases are TGTGCCAGCAGAGATAACAGGAGGATCGGGGAGCTGTTTTTT. Translated, it gives CASRDNRRIGELFF.

With regard to this clone: Other DNA sequences in the sample encode the same CDR3. The chain employs TRBV30 and TRBJ2-3; D gene ambiguous. This CDR3 spans 13 amino acids. Trimming took off 0 bases at V and 3 bases at J, with 7 bases between the two ends. Germline lookup yields CDR1 GTSNPN and CDR2 SVGIG (reference sequence). The CDR3 sequence: CAWSVRLTDTQYF. Here the CDR3 DNA reads TGTGCCTGGAGTGTACGCCTAACAGATACGCAGTATTTT.

The rearrangement uses TRBV7-9 and TRBJ2-1, with D tentatively TRBD2 (5 bases). The CDR3 extends over 14 amino acids. CDR1 is SEHNR and CDR2 is FQNEAQ in the germline V gene (reference sequence). Trimming took off 10 bases at V and 9 bases at J, with 22 bases between the two ends. In nucleotides, the CDR3 is TGTGCCACCCCAGGCCTAGACACTGCGGGTGAGCAGTTCTTC. This sequence encodes CATPGLDTAGEQFF. The entire variable domain, with the rest obtained from reference TRBV7-9 and TRBJ2-1, is as follows: DTGVSQNPRHKITKRGQNVTFRCDPISEHNRLYWYRQTLGQGPEFLTYFQNEAQLEKSRLLSDRFSAERPKGSFSTLEIQRTEQGDSAMYLCATPGLDTAGEQFFGPGTRLTVL.

V is TRBV28 and J is TRBJ2-3; 9 bases line up with TRBD2. The CDR3 has 14 residues. Germline V gene lookup returns CDR1 MDHEN and CDR2 SYDVKM. J was trimmed by 8 bases and V by 6 bases; bases with no gene match: 9. This CDR3 reads CASRTAGGPTTQYF. The DNA for the CDR3 is TGTGCCAGCAGGACCGCGGGAGGGCCTACTACGCAGTATTTT.